This TCR beta chain was documented in a study of blood T cell repertoires in COVID-19 (dated by TCRdb to about 2020). For the study in its entirety: Samples from collaborators originated in the United States, Italy and Spain and spanned both the acute and convalescent phases of COVID-19. The prospective study material was composed of cDNA or gDNA derived from T cells, B-cell-depleted T cells, or PBMCs. Deeply sampled blood TCRbeta repertoires from subjects exposed to, actively infected with, or recovered from COVID-19 were included in the dataset. The repertoires were released in a freely available public database meant as a resource for research on the immune response to SARS-CoV-2. The samples were drawn from the first 160 participants of the ongoing ImmuneRACE study and from 950 to 1,500 subjects provided by 6 global collaborators. Sample metadata almost always included a de-identified subject ID, COVID-19 status, age in years and sex. Where HLA class I and class II types were available, the types were taken from metadata supplied by the sample provider, not from assay-based typing. The study at large found these results: Clinical and demographic metadata were provided uncurated, with the amount varying by source and participant.

Trimming leaves V shorter by 1 base and J shorter by 5 bases, with the junction holding 4 bases beyond the gene matches. Via the germline V gene (reference sequence), CDR1 is LGHDT and CDR2 YNNKEL. Counted from cysteine to phenylalanine, this CDR3 has 15 amino acids. The kept DNA is CDR3 alone, 45 bases in frame from the first base. On this clone itself: The target of this receptor is not known. Per-nucleotide qualities are absent, and no much larger clonotype sits a single base away.

Enrolling through a virtual design, the prospective study's participants ranged in age from roughly 18 to 90 years and lived across about two dozen United States geographic areas. Cohort assignment in the prospective study relied on participant-reported clinical history from a screening survey and a study questionnaire. For ImmuneRACE Cohort 3, a participant was defined as recovered based on two consecutive negative NP/OP PCR tests, clearance by a healthcare professional, or resolution of symptoms. In the prospective study, mobile phlebotomists collected whole blood, serum and a nasopharyngeal or oropharyngeal swab from each participant. Participants in the prospective study had the option to provide additional blood draws and questionnaires over an approximately 2-month period. Prospective study blood samples were shipped either frozen or at room temperature before DNA extraction. TCRbeta CDR3 regions were amplified from genomic DNA using the immunoSEQ Assay, a bias-controlled multiplex PCR. The authors' pipeline ran thus. Within the assay, amplification of reference gene primers was used to estimate how many nucleated cells each sample contained. Sequence reads were collapsed and filtered to measure the absolute abundance of every unique TCRbeta CDR3 rearrangement. For each sample, productive Simpson clonality was calculated as the square root of Simpson's diversity index across productive rearrangements. Here the immuneACCESS table is served through TCRdb, limited to in-frame sequences with V and J called. Missing clones are a known gap in these copies; in checked studies unresolved V genes cover under half, and the rest lacks a known reason. The DNA was the basis for D and trimming; V, J and clone size are from that table. Here the sample has almost 400,000 clones; around 92% occur a single time. In total, the top ten clones hold less than 2% of the sample.

This receptor was obtained from a woman aged 25 to 45 who had recovered from COVID-19. Sequencing was done on a sample of PBMCs or T cells enriched from blood (not recorded which). The chain joins TRBV3-1 (or the pseudogene TRBV3-2) to TRBJ2-7, with 11 middle bases fitting TRBD2. The DNA is as follows: TGTGCCAGCAGCCAAGTACTAGCGGGAGTCGACGAGCAGTACTTC. The encoded protein is CASSQVLAGVDEQYF.